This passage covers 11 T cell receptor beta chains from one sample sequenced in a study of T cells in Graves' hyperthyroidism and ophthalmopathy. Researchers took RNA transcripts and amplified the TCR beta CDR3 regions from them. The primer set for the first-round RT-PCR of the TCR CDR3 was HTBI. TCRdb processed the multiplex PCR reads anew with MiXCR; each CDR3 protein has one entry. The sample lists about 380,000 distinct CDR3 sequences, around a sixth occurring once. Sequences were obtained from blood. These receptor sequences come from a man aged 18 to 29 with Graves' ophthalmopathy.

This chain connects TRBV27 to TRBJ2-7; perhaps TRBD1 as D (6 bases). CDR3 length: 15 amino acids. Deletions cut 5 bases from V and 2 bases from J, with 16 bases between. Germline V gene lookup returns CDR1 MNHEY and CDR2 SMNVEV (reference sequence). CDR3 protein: CASSGPGTPTYEQYF. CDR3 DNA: TGTGCCAGCAGTGGACCGGGGACACCAACCTACGAGCAGTACTTC.

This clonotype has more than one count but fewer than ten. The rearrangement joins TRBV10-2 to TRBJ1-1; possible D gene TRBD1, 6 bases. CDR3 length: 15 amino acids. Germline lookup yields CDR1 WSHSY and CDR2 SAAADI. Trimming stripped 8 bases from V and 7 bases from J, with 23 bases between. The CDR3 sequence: CASLPAGGAPGEAFF. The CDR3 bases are TGCGCCAGCCTCCCCGCCGGGGGCGCGCCTGGTGAAGCTTTCTTT.

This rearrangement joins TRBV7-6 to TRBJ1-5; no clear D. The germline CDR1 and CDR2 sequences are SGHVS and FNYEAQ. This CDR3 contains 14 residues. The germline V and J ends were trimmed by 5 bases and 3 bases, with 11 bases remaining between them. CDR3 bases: TGTGCCAGCAGCCCCCGGGGTATCAATCAGCCCCAGCATTTT. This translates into CASSPRGINQPQHF.

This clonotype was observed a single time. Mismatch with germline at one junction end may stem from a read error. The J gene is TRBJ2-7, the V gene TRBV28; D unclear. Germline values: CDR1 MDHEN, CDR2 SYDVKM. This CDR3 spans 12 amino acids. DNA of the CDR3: TGTGCCAGCTCTCAAGGCAACTACGGGCAGTACTTC. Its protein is CASSQGNYGQYF.

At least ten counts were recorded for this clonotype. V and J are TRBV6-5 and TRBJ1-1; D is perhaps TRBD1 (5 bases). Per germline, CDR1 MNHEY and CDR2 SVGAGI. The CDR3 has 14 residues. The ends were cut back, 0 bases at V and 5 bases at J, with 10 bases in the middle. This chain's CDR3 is CASSYSDEGTEAFF. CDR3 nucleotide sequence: TGTGCCAGCAGTTACTCGGATGAGGGGACTGAAGCTTTCTTT.

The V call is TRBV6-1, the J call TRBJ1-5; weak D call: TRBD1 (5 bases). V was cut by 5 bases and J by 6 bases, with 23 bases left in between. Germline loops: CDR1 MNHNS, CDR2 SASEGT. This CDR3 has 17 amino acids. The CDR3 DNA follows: TGTGCCAGCAGTTATACCACCAGACAGCTTTGGGCTCAGCCCCAGCATTTT. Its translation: CASSYTTRQLWAQPQHF.

The CDR3 region has the DNA TGTGCCAGTCGACCCACAGGGGGCACTGAAGCTTTCTTT. Translated, it gives CASRPTGGTEAFF. This chain links TRBV5-8 with TRBJ1-1, with 8 bases that match TRBD1. The CDR3 length is 13 residues. The trim removed 8 bases at V and 4 bases at J, leaving 7 bases unmatched. Germline V gene lookup returns CDR1 SGHTS and CDR2 YDEGEE.

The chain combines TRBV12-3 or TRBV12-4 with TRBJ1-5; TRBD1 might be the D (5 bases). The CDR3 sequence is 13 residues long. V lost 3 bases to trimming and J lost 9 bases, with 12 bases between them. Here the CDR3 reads CASSFRGAGPQHF. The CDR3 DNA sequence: TGTGCCAGCAGTTTTAGGGGCGCCGGGCCCCAGCATTTT.

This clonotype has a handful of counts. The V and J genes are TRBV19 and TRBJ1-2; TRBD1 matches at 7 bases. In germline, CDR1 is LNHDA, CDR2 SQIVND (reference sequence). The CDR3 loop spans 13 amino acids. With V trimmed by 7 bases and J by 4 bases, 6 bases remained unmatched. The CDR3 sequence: CASTNDRVYGYTF. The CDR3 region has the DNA TGTGCCAGTACTAACGACAGGGTCTATGGCTACACCTTC.

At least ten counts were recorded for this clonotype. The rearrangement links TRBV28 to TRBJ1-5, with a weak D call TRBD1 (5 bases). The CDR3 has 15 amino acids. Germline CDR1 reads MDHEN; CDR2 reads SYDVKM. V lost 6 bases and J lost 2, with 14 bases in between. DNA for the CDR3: TGTGCCAGCAGCTACCCGAGGGGTCGCAATCAGCCCCAGCATTTT. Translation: CASSYPRGRNQPQHF. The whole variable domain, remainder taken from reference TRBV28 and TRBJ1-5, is DVKVTQSSRYLVKRTGEKVFLECVQDMDHENMFWYRQDPGLGLRLIYFSYDVKMKEKGDIPEGYSVSREKKERFSLILESASTNQTSMYLCASSYPRGRNQPQHFGDGTRLSIL.

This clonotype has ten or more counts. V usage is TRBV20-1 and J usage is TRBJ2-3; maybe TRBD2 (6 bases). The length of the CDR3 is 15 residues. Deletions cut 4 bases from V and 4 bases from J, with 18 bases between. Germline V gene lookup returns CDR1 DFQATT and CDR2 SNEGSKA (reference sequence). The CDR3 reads CSAILGTHYADTQYF. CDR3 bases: TGCAGTGCTATCTTAGGGACTCATTATGCAGATACGCAGTATTTT.